Following are 28 T cell receptor beta chains from one sample sequenced in a study of OX40 agonist ivuxolimab in advanced cancers. Clones were sequenced by immunoSEQ multiplex PCR, and TCRdb holds only the in-frame ones, with some missing. The sample holds about 82,000 clones, 75% to 90% seen once. Material: CD4+ or CD8+ T cells sorted from blood, obtained in a trial of the OX40 agonist ivuxolimab. These receptors came from an adult with an advanced solid tumor such as melanoma, head and neck, liver or kidney cancer.

This clone was counted only a few times. The chain is built from TRBV2 and TRBJ2-1, with D possibly being TRBD2 (5 bases). The V end was cut by 10 bases, the J end by 4 bases, with 20 bases between. The CDR3 runs 15 residues. CDR1 is SNHLY, CDR2 FYNNEI, per germline. In nucleotides, the CDR3 is TGTGCCACTTCAAGCGGTAGTGTTCGGTACAATGAGCAGTTCTTC. This translates into CATSSGSVRYNEQFF. Full variable domain (remainder filled in from reference TRBV2 and TRBJ2-1): EPEVTQTPSHQVTQMGQEVILRCVPISNHLYFYWYRQILGQKVEFLVSFYNNEISEKSEIFDDQFSVERPDGSNFTLKIRSTKLEDSAMYFCATSSGSVRYNEQFFGPGTRLTVL.

In its sample, this clone was seen a few times. The chain recombines TRBV18 with TRBJ1-2; tentatively, D is TRBD1 (6 bases). Germline values: CDR1 KGHSH, CDR2 LQKENI. Trimming removed 3 bases from V and 0 bases from J, with 11 bases in between. The CDR3 runs to 15 residues. The CDR3 DNA reads TGTGCCAGCTCACCTCTGGACAGAGCTAACTATGGCTACACCTTC. Translation: CASSPLDRANYGYTF.

The chain is built from TRBV12-1 and TRBJ1-1; the DNA was not used to check the table's D call, TRBD1. TRBV12-1 is recorded as a pseudogene. This CDR3 is built from 15 residues. The CDR3 DNA sequence: TGTGCCAGCAGGTGCCGGGCCAGGGCGAACACTGAAGCTTTCTTT. Translation gives CASRCRARANTEAFF.

The V call is TRBV11-1, the J call TRBJ2-2; no clear D gene. The CDR3 runs to 13 residues. Between the trimmed V and J ends, which lost 5 bases and 3 bases, there was a span of 7 bases. CDR1 SGHAT and CDR2 FQDESV come from the germline V gene (reference sequence). The CDR3 is CASSMEHTGELFF. The CDR3 DNA is TGTGCCAGCAGCATGGAGCACACCGGGGAGCTGTTTTTT.

This clone was seen a handful of times. Here the CDR3 DNA reads TGTGCCAGCAGCCCCCCCCGCAGGTCTCGGAGCACAGATACGCAGTATTTT. Its translation: CASSPPRRSRSTDTQYF. J is TRBJ2-3 and V is TRBV7-9; the D is unclear. The CDR3 runs 17 residues. Trimming took off 5 bases at V and 0 bases at J, with 18 bases between the two ends. Germline assignment: CDR1 SEHNR and CDR2 FQNEAQ (reference sequence).

The sample holds a few counts of this clone. The J gene is TRBJ1-2, the V gene TRBV28, with D maybe TRBD1 (6 bases). The CDR3 is made up of 14 amino acids. Germline V CDR1 and CDR2: MDHEN, SYDVKM. V lost 7 bases to trimming and J lost 3 bases, with 15 bases between them. CDR3 DNA: TGTGCCAGCACCCAAAGACAGGCCTACTATGGCTACACCTTC. Protein product: CASTQRQAYYGYTF.

V is TRBV28 and J is TRBJ2-1, with D perhaps matching TRBD2 (5 bases). V dropped 3 bases and J dropped 0 bases, with 9 bases sitting between them. Looked up from germline, CDR1 is MDHEN and CDR2 is SYDVKM. The CDR3 is 15 amino acids. For the CDR3, the DNA is TGTGCCAGCAGTTTCTTGCGGGCCTCCTACAATGAGCAGTTCTTC. It specifies CASSFLRASYNEQFF.

V and J are TRBV18 and TRBJ2-3, with D unresolved. CDR3 length: 14 residues. Trimming removed 3 bases from V and 0 bases from J, with 7 bases in between. Germline CDR1 reads KGHSH; CDR2 reads LQKENI. This CDR3 is CASSPQKSTDTQYF. The CDR3 bases are TGTGCCAGCTCACCGCAAAAGAGCACAGATACGCAGTATTTT. The whole variable domain, filled in from reference TRBV18 and TRBJ2-3, reads NAGVMQNPRHLVRRRGQEARLRCSPMKGHSHVYWYRQLPEEGLKFMVYLQKENIIDESGMPKERFSAEFPKEGPSILRIQQVVRGDSAAYFCASSPQKSTDTQYFGPGTRLTVL.

V usage is TRBV9 and J usage is TRBJ2-3, with 8 bases aligning to TRBD2. In germline, CDR1 is SGDLS, CDR2 YYNGEE. After removal of 0 bases from V and 4 bases from J, the junction contained 13 bases not matched to a gene. The CDR3 spans 18 residues. CDR3 bases: TGTGCCAGCAGCGTAGGGTCGGCCGGGGGGGGAGTAGCAGATACGCAGTATTTT. Encoded protein: CASSVGSAGGGVADTQYF.

The CDR3 bases are TGCGCGGGTTCGGCCACTGAAGCTTTCTTT. As protein: CAGSATEAFF. The chain couples TRBV29-1 to TRBJ1-1; no definite D call. Per the germline V gene, CDR1 is SQVTM and CDR2 is ANQGSEA. This CDR3 is built from 10 residues.

This clone was detected a few times. V is TRBV18 and J is TRBJ1-2; D may be TRBD1 (5 bases). V lost 3 bases and J lost 4, with 18 bases in between. Germline CDR1 KGHSH, CDR2 LQKENI. The CDR3 consists of 16 residues. CDR3 sequence: CASSPPGGASSYGYTF. CDR3 coding DNA: TGTGCCAGCTCACCTCCTGGAGGGGCCTCGAGCTATGGCTACACCTTC.

This sequence joins TRBV28 and TRBJ2-4; TRBD2 matches at 9 bases. This CDR3 has 15 residues. V lost 2 bases, J lost 1 base, and 0 bases stayed unmatched. Germline values: CDR1 MDHEN, CDR2 SYDVKM. This chain's CDR3 is CASSLLAGAKNIQYF. As DNA, the CDR3 is TGTGCCAGCAGTTTACTAGCGGGGGCCAAAAACATTCAGTACTTC.

This sequence joins TRBV6-6 and TRBJ1-2, with 12 bases aligning to TRBD1. Germline V gene data show CDR1 as MNHNY and CDR2 as SVGAGI (reference sequence). The V gene end was trimmed by 5 bases and the J gene end by 7 bases; junction bases not matched to a gene: 2. This CDR3 has 13 amino acids. The CDR3 DNA reads as TGTGCCAGCAGTCCGGGACAGGGGGCTGGCTACACCTTC. This encodes CASSPGQGAGYTF.

This rearrangement joins TRBV2 to TRBJ2-2, with 7 bases fitting TRBD1. With 4 bases clipped from V and 7 bases from J, the junction kept 9 bases outside the gene matches. The CDR3 has 15 residues. CDR1 and CDR2 (germline): SNHLY, FYNNEI. CDR3 coding DNA: TGTGCCAGCAGTGGAGACAGGGACCCAGTCGGGGAGCTGTTTTTT. As protein: CASSGDRDPVGELFF.

The chain uses TRBV7-9 and TRBJ1-1; D is uncertain. V dropped 3 bases and J dropped 4 bases, with 3 bases sitting between them. The length of the CDR3 is 11 residues. Germline V lookup: CDR1 SEHNR, CDR2 FQNEAQ (reference sequence). The CDR3 region is CASSFLTEAFF. The CDR3 DNA is TGTGCCAGCAGCTTTCTCACTGAAGCTTTCTTT.

The CDR3 bases are TGTGCCATCAGTGACTCGAGTCTGAGCACAGATACGCAGTATTTT. It specifies CAISDSSLSTDTQYF. This sequence joins TRBV10-3 and TRBJ2-3, with D hard to call. V gave up 3 bases and J gave up 0 bases, with 10 bases separating them. Germline assignment: CDR1 ENHRY and CDR2 SYGVKD. The CDR3 is made up of 15 amino acids.

The rearrangement joins TRBV9 to TRBJ2-5; the match to TRBD2 covers 10 bases. The CDR3 is 14 residues long. Trimming cost V 5 bases and J 1 base; bases outside gene matches: 2. Germline lookup yields CDR1 SGDLS and CDR2 YYNGEE. CDR3 in amino acids: CASSRTSGQETQYF. Written as DNA, the CDR3 is TGTGCCAGCAGTCGGACTAGCGGCCAAGAGACCCAGTACTTC.

The chain joins TRBV7-3 to TRBJ2-3; D may be TRBD2 (7 bases). Trimming cost V 5 bases and J 5 bases, with 17 bases left between them. The CDR3 spans 15 residues. CDR1 is SGHTA and CDR2 is FQGTGA in the germline V gene. CDR3 DNA: TGTGCCAGCAGCCCTCGTCGGGGGGCAGGAGATACGCAGTATTTT. It is translated as CASSPRRGAGDTQYF.

This chain links TRBV4-1 with TRBJ2-3, with 11 bases that match TRBD2. The germline gives CDR1 MGHRA, CDR2 YSYEKL. V lost 1 base to trimming and J lost 4 bases; unmatched junction nucleotides: 10. This CDR3 comprises 18 residues. The CDR3 sequence is CASSQAGLAGGGADTQYF. The CDR3 DNA reads TGCGCCAGCAGCCAAGCGGGGCTAGCGGGGGGCGGCGCAGATACGCAGTATTTT.

Only one count was recorded for this clone. V is TRBV7-3 and J is TRBJ1-1, with a tentative D call TRBD1 (5 bases). Trimming pared 5 bases from V and 9 bases from J, leaving 19 bases between. CDR1 and CDR2 (germline): SGHTA, FQGTGA. This CDR3 has 14 amino acids. In DNA, the CDR3 is TGTGCCAGCAGCCCACGACAGACCGGTTCCAAAGCTTTCTTT. This codes for CASSPRQTGSKAFF.

V gene TRBV2 combines with J gene TRBJ2-3, with D possibly being TRBD2 (6 bases). Germline CDR1 SNHLY, CDR2 FYNNEI. The V end lost 11 bases, the J end lost 4 bases, and 22 bases lay between the germline ends. The CDR3 extends over 15 amino acids. Written as DNA, the CDR3 is TGTGCCTCCCTAGTCGGTCCCGGGAGCGCAGATACGCAGTATTTT. Its protein product is CASLVGPGSADTQYF.

The chain recombines TRBV30 with TRBJ1-1, with TRBD1 matching 8 bases. V gave up 5 bases and J gave up 5 bases; unmatched junction bases: 7. The CDR3 runs 13 residues. Germline V gives CDR1 GTSNPN, CDR2 SVGIG (reference sequence). In DNA form, the CDR3 reads TGTGCCTGGGCCCAGGGGGCGAGGACTGAAGCTTTCTTT. Translation: CAWAQGARTEAFF.

The chain uses TRBV11-2 and TRBJ2-2; D remains unclear. This CDR3 comprises 13 residues. CDR1 SGHAT and CDR2 FQNNGV come from the germline V gene. V was shortened by 0 bases and J by 8 bases, with 7 bases between the two germline ends. DNA for the CDR3: TGTGCCAGCAGCTTAGATCTTGAGGGGGAGCTGTTTTTT. Translation: CASSLDLEGELFF.

The V gene is TRBV6-5, the J gene TRBJ2-7; TRBD1 agrees at 8 bases. Germline CDR1 and CDR2: MNHEY and SVGAGI. CDR3 length: 12 amino acids. V dropped 8 bases and J dropped 5; count of bases not matched to a gene: 5. CDR3 region: CASVDRAHEQYF. CDR3 bases: TGTGCCAGCGTGGACAGGGCTCACGAGCAGTACTTC.

This clone was counted a single time. The chain is built from TRBV28 and TRBJ1-1; no clear D. From germline, CDR1 is MDHEN and CDR2 SYDVKM. This CDR3 region has 14 residues. The V and J ends lost 2 bases and 0 bases respectively, with 7 bases between them. The CDR3 bases are TGTGCCAGCAGTTTAGTCAATATGAACACTGAAGCTTTCTTT. This translates into CASSLVNMNTEAFF.

The CDR3: CASSPAGTYNEQFF. The CDR3 DNA follows: TGCGCCAGCAGCCCGGCGGGGACTTACAATGAGCAGTTCTTC. V usage is TRBV5-1 and J usage is TRBJ2-1, with D perhaps TRBD2 (6 bases). V shed 4 bases and J shed 4 bases, with 12 bases lying between them. Germline-derived CDR1 and CDR2 are SGHRS and YFSETQ. The CDR3 has 14 amino acids. The full variable domain, with the rest looked up from reference TRBV5-1 and TRBJ2-1, is KAGVTQTPRYLIKTRGQQVTLSCSPISGHRSVSWYQQTPGQGLQFLFEYFSETQRNKGNFPGRFSGRQFSNSRSEMNVSTLELGDSALYLCASSPAGTYNEQFFGPGTRLTVL.

The chain employs TRBV5-1 and TRBJ1-2, with D possibly matching TRBD1 (6 bases). This CDR3 is 13 amino acids long. The germline CDR1 and CDR2 sequences are SGHRS and YFSETQ. Trimming removed 4 bases at V and 2 bases at J, with 9 bases between. The CDR3 spells CASSAGTNYGYTF. CDR3 DNA sequence: TGCGCCAGCAGCGCCGGGACAAACTATGGCTACACCTTC.

The chain recombines TRBV9 with TRBJ2-7; tentative D call: TRBD1 (6 bases). The CDR3 runs 14 residues. V was clipped by 4 bases and J by 0 bases, with 11 bases between them. Germline CDR1 SGDLS, CDR2 YYNGEE. CDR3 in DNA: TGTGCCAGCAGCCCCCGACAGGACTCCTACGAGCAGTACTTC. Protein: CASSPRQDSYEQYF.